The 21 T cell receptor beta chains in this list originate from one sample, sequenced in a study of blood T cell repertoires in COVID-19. Here immunoSEQ multiplex PCR was the method, and the copy in TCRdb shows in-frame clones only, minus some. The table includes roughly 100,000 clones, under 95% detected once. Sequences were obtained from peripheral blood. These receptors were obtained from a woman aged 45-65 years in a cohort sampled during active COVID-19.

This sequence joins TRBV30 and TRBJ1-2; D remains unclear. This CDR3 comprises 12 residues. With 4 bases removed from V and 0 bases from J, the gap between germline ends came to 6 bases. Germline V gene lookup returns CDR1 GTSNPN and CDR2 SVGIG (reference sequence). This CDR3 is CAWNLANYGYTF. In nucleotides, the CDR3 is TGTGCCTGGAATCTAGCTAACTATGGCTACACCTTC. Variable domain in full (rest from reference TRBV30 and TRBJ1-2): SQTIHQWPATLVQPVGSPLSLECTVEGTSNPNLYWYRQAAGRGLQLLFYSVGIGQISSEVPQNLSASRPQDRQFILSSKKLLLSDSGFYLCAWNLANYGYTFGSGTRLTVV.

The sample holds a few counts of this clone. V and J are TRBV28 and TRBJ2-7, with TRBD1 matching over 8 bases. CDR1 is MDHEN, CDR2 SYDVKM, per germline. The CDR3 length is 15 residues. V was pared by 5 bases and J by 5 bases, with 11 bases of the junction left unmatched. CDR3 nucleotide sequence: TGTGCCAGCAGTCCGATGACAGGGGCGCGAAACGAGCAGTACTTC. Translated: CASSPMTGARNEQYF.

The genes are TRBV27 and TRBJ1-5; tentatively, D is TRBD1 (5 bases). Germline CDR1 is MNHEY and CDR2 is SMNVEV (reference sequence). The V end lost 6 bases, the J end lost 4 bases, and 10 bases lay between the germline ends. The CDR3 has 13 residues. The CDR3 DNA reads TGTGCCAGCAGGGGGCCAGAGAATCAGCCCCAGCATTTT. This codes for CASRGPENQPQHF.

This clone was detected once. At one of its ends the junction is not consistent with the germline gene, which may arise from a read error. The gene calls are TRBV7-7 and TRBJ2-1; 9 bases are shared with TRBD2. Germline loops: CDR1 SSHAT, CDR2 FNYEAQ (reference sequence). This CDR3 is 16 amino acids long. CDR3 loop: CASSPPGLAKVNEQFF. Here the CDR3 DNA reads TGTGCTAGCAGCCCTCCGGGACTAGCAAAAGTCAATGAGCAGTTCTTC.

The V and J genes are TRBV29-1 and TRBJ2-5; the match to TRBD1 covers 11 bases. This CDR3 has 13 residues. CDR1 and CDR2 from the germline V gene are SQVTM and ANQGSEA. V dropped 7 bases and J dropped 2; count of bases not matched to a gene: 3. CDR3 protein: CSGGQGAQETQYF. The CDR3, as DNA: TGCAGCGGAGGACAGGGGGCACAAGAGACCCAGTACTTC.

This chain connects TRBV12-3 or TRBV12-4 to TRBJ1-2; D possibly corresponds to TRBD1 (5 bases). The CDR3 loop spans 12 amino acids. The germline V and J ends were trimmed by 4 bases and 5 bases, with 8 bases remaining between them. The DNA for the CDR3 is TGTGCCAGCAGTTCCAGGGATTATGGCTACACCTTC. Its translation: CASSSRDYGYTF.

The J gene is TRBJ1-1, the V gene TRBV12-5, with D perhaps matching TRBD1 (5 bases). This CDR3 spans 15 amino acids. Trimming removed 1 base at V and 4 bases at J, with 13 bases between. Germline values: CDR1 LGHNT, CDR2 FRNRAP. The DNA for the CDR3 is TGTGCTAGTGGTTTGGGTCGGATGGGGGGCACTGAAGCTTTCTTT. Encoded protein: CASGLGRMGGTEAFF.

The rearrangement joins TRBV6-5 to TRBJ2-2; D not certain. The germline gives CDR1 MNHEY, CDR2 SVGAGI. This CDR3 comprises 14 residues. The V gene lost 6 bases and the J gene lost 5 bases, with 13 bases spanning the gap. The CDR3 region is CASRRGPLTGELFF. The CDR3 DNA follows: TGTGCCAGCAGGAGAGGCCCCCTAACCGGGGAGCTGTTTTTT.

This clone was found once. V and J are TRBV9 and TRBJ2-7; a weak D match, TRBD2 (5 bases). Germline V gene lookup returns CDR1 SGDLS and CDR2 YYNGEE. The CDR3 has 12 residues. Deletions cut 2 bases from V and 4 bases from J, with 7 bases between. CDR3 DNA sequence: TGTGCCAGCAGCGTCGGGGATTACGAGCAGTACTTC. Amino acid sequence: CASSVGDYEQYF. Full variable domain (outside the CDR3, taken from reference TRBV9 and TRBJ2-7): DSGVTQTPKHLITATGQRVTLRCSPRSGDLSVYWYQQSLDQGLQFLIQYYNGEERAKGNILERFSAQQFPDLHSELNLSSLELGDSALYFCASSVGDYEQYFGPGTRLTVT.

This clone was seen only once. The genes are TRBV24-1 and TRBJ2-2; D is undetermined. This CDR3 has 14 residues. Germline CDR1 is KGHDR and CDR2 is SFDVKD. Trimming took 6 bases from V and 6 from J, leaving 13 bases between them. Here the CDR3 reads CATSTAVSSGELFF. The CDR3 coding sequence is TGTGCCACCAGTACTGCGGTAAGCTCCGGGGAGCTGTTTTTT.

V is TRBV5-6 and J is TRBJ1-2; D remains ambiguous. V shed 1 base and J shed 8 bases, with 15 bases lying between them. The germline V gene has CDR1 SGHDT and CDR2 YYEEEE. CDR3 length: 14 amino acids. CDR3 DNA sequence: TGTGCCAGCAGCTTGTCAGGATCCTTCGCCGGCTACACCTTC. This codes for CASSLSGSFAGYTF.

The V and J genes are TRBV6-5 and TRBJ1-1; 8 bases align to TRBD1. V was pared by 5 bases and J by 7 bases, with 9 bases of the junction left unmatched. CDR1 and CDR2 (germline): MNHEY, SVGAGI. The CDR3 covers 14 residues. The CDR3 coding sequence is TGTGCCAGCAGTCACCCAGGGGGCTGGAATGAAGCTTTCTTT. It translates to CASSHPGGWNEAFF.

The chain has TRBV5-6 and TRBJ1-2; weak D call: TRBD1 (5 bases). V lost 4 bases and J lost 2, with 9 bases in between. This CDR3 is 13 amino acids long. Germline V gene data show CDR1 as SGHDT and CDR2 as YYEEEE. Here the CDR3 DNA reads TGTGCCAGCAGCCGGGACTCAAACTATGGCTACACCTTC. Its protein product is CASSRDSNYGYTF.

This chain connects TRBV15 to TRBJ1-1; D gene uncertain. The V gene lost 5 bases and the J gene lost 0 bases, with 16 bases spanning the gap. Germline V gives CDR1 LNHNV, CDR2 YYDKDF (reference sequence). The CDR3 runs 16 residues. The CDR3 loop reads CATSPPGAPVNTEAFF. The CDR3 region has the DNA TGTGCCACCAGCCCCCCCGGTGCCCCTGTGAACACTGAAGCTTTCTTT.

This chain uses TRBV10-3 with TRBJ2-7, with D maybe TRBD1 (5 bases). Germline V gene data show CDR1 as ENHRY and CDR2 as SYGVKD. V was pared by 4 bases and J by 7 bases, with 14 bases between. The CDR3 loop spans 13 amino acids. Written as DNA, the CDR3 is TGTGCCATCAGTGGGGCAGGGTCCGGTGAGCAGTACTTC. This codes for CAISGAGSGEQYF.

The V call is TRBV5-1, the J call TRBJ1-5; 7 nucleotides agree with TRBD1. This CDR3 has 15 amino acids. With V trimmed by 4 bases and J by 3 bases, 7 bases remained unmatched. CDR1 and CDR2 (germline): SGHRS, YFSETQ. The CDR3 sequence: CASSPEGQVNQPQHF. As DNA, the CDR3 is TGCGCCAGCAGCCCAGAAGGACAGGTCAATCAGCCCCAGCATTTT.

V usage is TRBV9 and J usage is TRBJ2-3; TRBD2 aligns across 8 bases. Trimming removed 0 bases from V and 2 bases from J; junction bases left unmatched: 8. Germline CDR1 SGDLS, CDR2 YYNGEE. The CDR3 contains 17 residues. The CDR3 protein is CASSVDGSGAYTDTQYF. In DNA, the CDR3 is TGTGCCAGCAGCGTAGATGGTAGCGGGGCTTACACAGATACGCAGTATTTT.

The chain has TRBV28 and TRBJ1-4; TRBD1 matches at 10 bases. The J segment lost 7 bases and the V segment lost 1 base, leaving 15 bases of the junction unmatched. The CDR3 is 19 residues long. Germline V gene lookup returns CDR1 MDHEN and CDR2 SYDVKM. The CDR3 sequence is CASSLYGPEGQGLFEKLFF. CDR3 DNA: TGTGCCAGCAGTTTATATGGGCCCGAGGGACAGGGGTTGTTTGAAAAACTGTTTTTT.

CDR3 sequence: CASSPGGGLGKQYF. CDR3 DNA: TGTGCCAGCAGTCCCGGGGGGGGTTTGGGCAAGCAGTACTTC. The V call is TRBV27, the J call TRBJ2-7, with TRBD2 matching 8 bases. Unmatched junction bases numbered 11, after V lost 5 bases and J lost 8 bases. Germline CDR1 and CDR2: MNHEY and SMNVEV (reference sequence). The CDR3 is 14 amino acids.

The J gene is TRBJ2-1, the V gene TRBV5-1; 7 bases align to TRBD2. Germline lookup yields CDR1 SGHRS and CDR2 YFSETQ. Trimming took 5 bases from V and 1 from J; bases not matched to a gene: 3. This CDR3 contains 14 residues. CDR3 loop: CASRVGGSYNEQFF. The CDR3 nucleotides are TGCGCCAGCAGGGTCGGGGGGTCCTACAATGAGCAGTTCTTC.

The chain links TRBV6-6 to TRBJ2-5; 7 nucleotides align to TRBD2. This CDR3 contains 17 residues. Germline trimming cut 6 bases from V and 5 bases from J; bases unmatched to any gene: 18. Per germline, CDR1 MNHNY and CDR2 SVGAGI (reference sequence). CDR3 DNA sequence: TGTGCCAGCAGCCGACGATTTGGCGGGAGTTGGCTGGAGACCCAGTACTTC. Its protein product is CASSRRFGGSWLETQYF.